The 11 T cell receptor beta chains given below trace back to one sample, sequenced in a study of control samples from healthy donors and cancer patients. Generated by immunoSEQ multiplex PCR, the TCRdb table keeps only in-frame clones and is missing some. Of around 50,000 clones in the sample, approximately 89% were seen once. Source material: PBMCs. These receptors came from a man in his forties with colorectal cancer.

This clone has more than one count but fewer than ten. This chain connects TRBV24-1 to TRBJ1-1; 8 nucleotides match TRBD1. In germline, CDR1 is KGHDR, CDR2 SFDVKD. Germline trimming cut 2 bases from V and 6 bases from J; bases unmatched to any gene: 13. The CDR3 runs 17 residues. The CDR3 DNA reads as TGTGCCACCAGTGATTCTCCGCGACAGGGGTACGACCCTGAAGCTTTCTTT. It specifies CATSDSPRQGYDPEAFF.

The chain has TRBV5-1 and TRBJ2-5, with D perhaps matching TRBD2 (6 bases). CDR1 is SGHRS, CDR2 YFSETQ, per germline. The CDR3 spans 14 residues. Trimming left V 2 bases short and J 5 bases short, with 13 bases between. CDR3 bases: TGCGCCAGCAGCTTCGGTAGCGGAGGGGAGACCCAGTACTTC. Amino acid sequence: CASSFGSGGETQYF.

The gene calls are TRBV18 and TRBJ1-4; D ambiguous. Trimming stripped 3 bases from V and 6 bases from J, with 14 bases between. The CDR3 contains 15 residues. The germline V gene has CDR1 KGHSH and CDR2 LQKENI. DNA for the CDR3: TGTGCCAGCTCACCCCGGATAGACCCTGATGAAAAACTGTTTTTT. This translates into CASSPRIDPDEKLFF.

The genes are TRBV21-1 and TRBJ1-1. TRBV21-1 counts as a pseudogene. The CDR3 runs 15 residues. The CDR3 is CASRGPGGSNTEAFF. Written as DNA, the CDR3 is TGTGCCAGCAGAGGCCCGGGGGGGTCGAACACTGAAGCTTTCTTT.

The chain is built from TRBV4-1 and TRBJ2-2; D call uncertain. V was trimmed by 0 bases and J by 3 bases, leaving 2 bases between them. The germline V gene has CDR1 MGHRA and CDR2 YSYEKL. The CDR3 runs to 13 residues. The CDR3 nucleotides are TGCGCCAGCAGCCAAGAATACACCGGGGAGCTGTTTTTT. Translated: CASSQEYTGELFF.

The rearrangement uses TRBV2 and TRBJ2-7; D gene ambiguous. The V end was cut by 1 base, the J end by 2 bases, with 12 bases between. The germline CDR1 and CDR2 sequences are SNHLY and FYNNEI. CDR3 size: 15 residues. In DNA, the CDR3 is TGTGCCAGCAGTGAAGGGGGAATACCCCCCTACGAGCAGTACTTC. As protein: CASSEGGIPPYEQYF. The full variable domain, its missing parts supplied by reference TRBV2 and TRBJ2-7, is EPEVTQTPSHQVTQMGQEVILRCVPISNHLYFYWYRQILGQKVEFLVSFYNNEISEKSEIFDDQFSVERPDGSNFTLKIRSTKLEDSAMYFCASSEGGIPPYEQYFGPGTRLTVT.

In DNA form, the CDR3 reads TGTGCCAGCAGTGAAGCTGACGGGCGGACTTACAATGAGCAGTTCTTC. Translated, it gives CASSEADGRTYNEQFF. The rearrangement joins TRBV2 to TRBJ2-1; a possible D gene is TRBD2 (5 bases). CDR3 length: 16 amino acids. Germline assignment: CDR1 SNHLY and CDR2 FYNNEI. Trimming shortened V by 0 bases and J by 4 bases, and 13 bases separated the two germline ends.

The V and J genes are TRBV7-3 and TRBJ1-1; 9 nucleotides agree with TRBD1. With 2 bases clipped from V and 8 bases from J, the junction kept 3 bases outside the gene matches. Germline CDR1 is SGHTA and CDR2 is FQGTGA. This CDR3 contains 13 residues. CDR3 nucleotide sequence: TGTGCCAGCAGCTTAGGGACAGGGCGCGAAGCTTTCTTT. Encoded protein: CASSLGTGREAFF.

This clone appeared once. The J gene is TRBJ2-3, the V gene TRBV5-5; 7 bases match TRBD2. CDR3 size: 16 residues. V shed 2 bases, J shed 6 bases, and the junction held 12 bases outside the gene matches. Germline CDR1 and CDR2: SGHKS and YYEKEE (reference sequence). The CDR3 spells CASSFYKGAGADTQYF. CDR3 DNA: TGTGCCAGCAGCTTTTATAAGGGCGCGGGAGCGGATACGCAGTATTTT.

The chain combines TRBV11-2 with TRBJ2-2; TRBD2 matches 13 bases. The V segment lost 3 bases and the J segment 3 bases; nucleotides outside the gene matches: 7. The CDR3 is 18 residues long. CDR1 SGHAT and CDR2 FQNNGV come from the germline V gene. The chain's CDR3 is CASSLKLAGGADTGELFF. The CDR3 nucleotides are TGTGCCAGCAGCTTGAAACTAGCGGGAGGGGCGGACACCGGGGAGCTGTTTTTT.

This chain uses TRBV6-2 or TRBV6-3 with TRBJ1-2, with D unclear. V gave up 6 bases and J gave up 6 bases, with 8 bases separating them. This CDR3 is built from 11 residues. Germline CDR1 and CDR2: MNHEY and SVGEGT. The DNA of the CDR3 is TGTGCCAGCAGCCTTCAGCATGGCTACACCTTC. Its protein is CASSLQHGYTF.